Listed below are T cell receptor beta chains from one sample, sequenced in a study of cytomegalovirus exposure and HLA in healthy donors. Measured with immunoSEQ multiplex PCR; TCRdb has only the in-frame clones, and not every one. In the table there are about 110,000 clones, roughly 80% of which are singletons. Sequenced material: PBMCs. Source of these receptors: a middle-aged woman in good health and CMV-seropositive. The conserved cysteine and the conserved F or W are not part of the CDR3 here. D genes are given only for firm matches. Clone size is shown for a subset of rows, as once, few, many or a class of expanded clone.

clone_size d_call v_call cdr3_length cdr3_aa
. TRBD1 TRBV18 13 ASSADRARNQPQH
. . TRBV5-4 11 ASSLSVNTEAF
. TRBD1 TRBV27 14 ASSQDRAANTGELF
. . TRBV4-1 14 ASSQDRSTGHSPLH
. . TRBV4-1 14 ASSQQQGSPNEKLF
. . TRBV12-5 20 ASGLVYRVWLGRPPGANVLT
. . TRBV28 12 ASRQPGHRYGYT
. . TRBV7-9 13 ASSHDWIRPYEQY
. TRBD1 TRBV27 13 ASSPGTGLKETQY
. TRBD2 TRBV4-3 16 ASSQGASGGTSYNEQF
. TRBD1 TRBV6-6 12 ASRGTAKNTEAF
. . TRBV6-1 14 ASSESGRVRNTEAF
. TRBD2 TRBV28 13 ASRGGFGVSYEQY
. TRBD2 TRBV19 12 ASSIVRGAYEQY
. . TRBV2 11 ASNRQGSSGYT
. TRBD2 TRBV28 15 ASSFLPSSGTQETQY
few . TRBV7-7 13 ASSFHPEGMETQY
. . TRBV27 14 ASSLSRPGLVDEQF
. TRBD2 TRBV6-4 14 ASSDGSGSATDTQY
. . TRBV28 12 ASKGEMEGQPQH
. . TRBV20-1 9 SASAYNEQF
. . TRBV7-8 12 ASSSTGSNQPQH
once . TRBV18 10 ASSPPGGEQY
. . TRBV29-1 10 GSGREDTEAF
. . TRBV7-7 14 ASSLGQVTNTGELF
. TRBD1 TRBV5-4 12 ASSQRQGADTQY
few . TRBV14 12 ASSQWSGIYEQY
. TRBD1 TRBV7-9 11 ASSQTGVGGYT
. . TRBV4-1 15 ASSQDFAGAGSDTQY
. TRBD2 TRBV2 12 ASSEGTSWETQY
once . TRBV5-4 11 ASSSGLTYEQY
. . TRBV7-9 12 ASSAAGPTGELF
. . TRBV5-1 11 ASSSTGDYGYT
once . TRBV6-5 11 ASSSLGDQPQH
. . TRBV5-1 13 ASSQHLTRGHEQY
. TRBD2 TRBV7-2 14 ASSPGTSGRVGEQY
. TRBD1 TRBV11-2 13 ASSSWTGAPGEQF
. TRBD2 TRBV12-5 17 ASGLVRLAGGPGADTQY
. TRBD1 TRBV4-3 13 ASSQDSTGSMGYT
. TRBD2 TRBV4-1 13 ASSQGRESYNEQF
. . TRBV4-2 15 ASSQDLGRVATNEQF
. . TRBV6-1 15 ASSELVQPYSNQPQH
few TRBD1 TRBV7-8 13 ASSFGTVPNYGYT
. . TRBV9 13 ASSPPLVATGELF
. . TRBV28 11 ASSLAETGEQY
. TRBD2 TRBV13 14 ASSSPGLAGGNEQF
. TRBD2 TRBV10-3 12 AIKPSGLSYEQY
. . TRBV11-3 12 ASSPSSGYYEQY
. . TRBV9 11 ASSVDGGSEQY
. . TRBV2 9 ASTANYGYT
. TRBD1 TRBV29-1 10 SVEGQGREAF
. . TRBV6-5 13 ASSIDPVVGGEQF
. . TRBV4-1 15 ASSQVLRRKEYYGYT
. . TRBV6-5 12 ASSRNREYQPQH
. TRBD2 TRBV13 13 ASSRLAGGHNEQF
. TRBD1 TRBV2 12 AGGQGVVNTEAF
. TRBD1 TRBV19 13 ASSRRDRFNYGYT
. TRBD1 TRBV27 13 ASSYSPGQGFEQY
. . TRBV6-1 10 ASNWERGEQF
. . TRBV13 12 ASSLGSGAQPQH